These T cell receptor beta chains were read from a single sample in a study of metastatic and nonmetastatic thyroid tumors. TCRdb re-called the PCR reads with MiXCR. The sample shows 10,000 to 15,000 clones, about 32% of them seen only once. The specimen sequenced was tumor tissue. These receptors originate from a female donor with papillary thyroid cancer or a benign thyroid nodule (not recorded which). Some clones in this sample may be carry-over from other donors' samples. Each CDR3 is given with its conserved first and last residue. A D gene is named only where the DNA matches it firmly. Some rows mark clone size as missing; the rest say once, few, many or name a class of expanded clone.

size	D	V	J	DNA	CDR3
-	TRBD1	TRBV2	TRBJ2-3	TGTGCCAGAGGTCCAGGGGGCGCGACAGATACGCAGTATTTT	CARGPGGATDTQYF
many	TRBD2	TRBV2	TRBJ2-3	TGTGCCCTTTCGGGACTAGCGGGGTTTCCTAGCACAGATACGCAGTATTTT	CALSGLAGFPSTDTQYF
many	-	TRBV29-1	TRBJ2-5	TGCAGCGTTGAACAAGGACAAGAGACCCAGTACTTC	CSVEQGQETQYF
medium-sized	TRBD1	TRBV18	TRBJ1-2	TGTGCCAGCTCACCCGGACAGGGAGAGGGCTACACCTTC	CASSPGQGEGYTF
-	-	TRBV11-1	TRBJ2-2	TGTGCCAGCAGCTATAGGGGCGGGGAGCTGTTTTTT	CASSYRGGELFF
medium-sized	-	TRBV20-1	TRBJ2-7	TGCAGTGCTCCCGGAAGGTCCTACGAGCAGTACTTC	CSAPGRSYEQYF
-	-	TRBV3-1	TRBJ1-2	TGTGCCAGCAGCAATAATGACCCTCAGGCTAACTATGGCTACACCTTC	CASSNNDPQANYGYTF
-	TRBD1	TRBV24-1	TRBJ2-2	TGTGCCACCAGTGAACCGGGACAGGGACTTAACACCGGGGAGCTGTTTTTT	CATSEPGQGLNTGELFF
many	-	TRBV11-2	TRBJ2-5	TGTGCCAGCAGCGCCGGGGGACTGGAAGGGACCCAGTACTTC	CASSAGGLEGTQYF
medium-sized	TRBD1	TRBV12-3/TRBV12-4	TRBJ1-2	TGTGCCAGCAGTTTCCGTACTGGGACAGGGCCCCGCTATGGCTACACCTTC	CASSFRTGTGPRYGYTF
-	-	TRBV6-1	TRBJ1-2	TGTGCCAGCAGTGCCCATCCAGAGAACTATGGCTACACCTTC	CASSAHPENYGYTF
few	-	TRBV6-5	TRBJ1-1	TGTGCCAGCAGTTTACCGGGACACATGAACACTGAAGCTTTCTTT	CASSLPGHMNTEAFF
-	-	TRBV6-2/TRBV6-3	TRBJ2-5	TGTGCCAGCAAAAACGAAGAGACCCAGTACTTC	CASKNEETQYF
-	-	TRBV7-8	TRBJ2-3	TGTGCCAGCAGCCCCCGGGACTCCGGAGTAGATACGCAGTATTTT	CASSPRDSGVDTQYF
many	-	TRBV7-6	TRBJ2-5	TGTGCCAGCAGCGCCGACTTGAGGGTGGAGACCCAGTACTTC	CASSADLRVETQYF
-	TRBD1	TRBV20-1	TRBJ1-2	TGCAGTGCTTGGACAGGGAAACACTATGGCTACACCTTC	CSAWTGKHYGYTF
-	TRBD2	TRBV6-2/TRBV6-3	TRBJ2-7	TGTGCCAACAGTTACTCGGAGTCTAGCGGCTCCTACGAGCAGTACTTC	CANSYSESSGSYEQYF